Below, 21 T cell receptor beta chains from the same sample are listed, as sequenced in a study of blood T cell repertoires in COVID-19. Using immunoSEQ multiplex PCR, the repertoire was profiled, and TCRdb retains in-frame clones only, with some absent. The table has fewer than 400,000 clones, 80% to 90% seen once. The sequenced sample was PBMCs or T cells enriched from blood (not recorded which). These receptors were taken from a man aged 25 to 40 who had recovered from COVID-19.

The rearrangement links TRBV7-2 to TRBJ1-1; D is uncertain. V was cut by 10 bases and J by 4 bases, with 16 bases left in between. Germline CDR1 is SGHTA and CDR2 is FQGNSA. CDR3 length: 13 amino acids. The CDR3 sequence is CATRGFMGTEAFF. CDR3 nucleotide sequence: TGTGCCACAAGAGGGTTTATGGGCACTGAAGCTTTCTTT.

The gene calls are TRBV11-2 and TRBJ2-1; 7 bases align to TRBD1. Germline CDR1 and CDR2: SGHAT and FQNNGV. Trimming took 4 bases from V and 6 from J; bases not matched to a gene: 21. This CDR3 has 19 residues. CDR3 sequence: CASSSETSNRGNIGNEQFF. CDR3 nucleotide sequence: TGTGCCAGCAGCTCAGAAACCTCGAACAGGGGAAATATCGGCAATGAGCAGTTCTTC.

The chain carries TRBV19 and TRBJ1-6, with D perhaps TRBD1 (5 bases). In germline, CDR1 is LNHDA, CDR2 SQIVND (reference sequence). V lost 4 bases, J lost 10 bases, and 17 bases lay in between. The CDR3 is 15 residues long. CDR3 loop: CASSTAGGRRSPLHF. In nucleotides, the CDR3 is TGTGCCAGTAGTACAGCCGGGGGAAGACGGTCACCCCTCCACTTT.

This clone has only one observation. The chain employs TRBV4-3 and TRBJ2-3; a weak D match, TRBD2 (6 bases). Per the germline V gene, CDR1 is LGHNA and CDR2 is YSLEER. Between the trimmed V and J ends, which lost 3 bases and 7 bases, there was a span of 17 bases. CDR3 length equals 15 residues. CDR3 in amino acids: CASSQGKGLSHTQYF. DNA of the CDR3: TGCGCCAGCAGCCAGGGTAAGGGACTCTCACATACGCAGTATTTT.

This clone has only a few counts. The V and J genes are TRBV4-3 and TRBJ2-2, with TRBD2 as a possible D gene (7 bases). The V gene's germline CDR1 is LGHNA and CDR2 YSLEER. Trimming took 2 bases from V and 3 from J, leaving 10 bases between them. The CDR3 has 15 amino acids. This CDR3 reads CASSQQGRDTGELFF. CDR3 coding DNA: TGCGCCAGCAGCCAACAGGGGAGGGACACCGGGGAGCTGTTTTTT.

This clone was observed at least ten times. The chain is built from TRBV30 and TRBJ1-2, with a weak D call TRBD1 (5 bases). The CDR3 contains 12 residues. Germline V lookup: CDR1 GTSNPN, CDR2 SVGIG (reference sequence). The V end lost 7 bases, the J end lost 8 bases, and 17 bases lay between the germline ends. The CDR3 DNA reads as TGTGCCTCCTCCGAGGGGACTCTGGGCTACACCTTC. Translated: CASSEGTLGYTF.

V is TRBV5-4 and J is TRBJ2-3, with 10 bases lining up with TRBD1. The CDR3 totals 14 residues. Germline CDR1 and CDR2: SGHNT and YYREEE (reference sequence). J was trimmed by 5 bases and V by 4 bases; bases with no gene match: 4. The CDR3 DNA reads TGTGCCAGCAGCCTCGGGACAGGGGAAGATACGCAGTATTTT. Its translation: CASSLGTGEDTQYF.

This sequence joins TRBV5-1 and TRBJ1-3, with TRBD1 as a possible D gene (5 bases). Looked up from germline, CDR1 is SGHRS and CDR2 is YFSETQ. There are 17 residues in the CDR3. Trimming took 3 bases from V and 2 from J, leaving 18 bases between them. Written as DNA, the CDR3 is TGCGCCAGCAGCTCTGGTCCAGGGTCATTAGCTGGAAACACCATATATTTT. It yields the protein CASSSGPGSLAGNTIYF.

The chain has TRBV19 and TRBJ1-1; possible D gene TRBD1, 5 bases. The germline gives CDR1 LNHDA, CDR2 SQIVND (reference sequence). The CDR3 is 13 residues long. The ends were cut back, 6 bases at V and 1 base at J, with 9 bases in the middle. The CDR3 DNA follows: TGTGCCAGTAGCCCTAGGGGGAACACTGAAGCTTTCTTT. Residues: CASSPRGNTEAFF.

V gene TRBV11-2 combines with J gene TRBJ2-5, with D unclear. The germline gives CDR1 SGHAT, CDR2 FQNNGV. The V end lost 1 base, the J end lost 7 bases, and 13 bases lay between the germline ends. The length of the CDR3 is 14 residues. As DNA, the CDR3 is TGTGCCAGCAGCTTAGGCAGTTATGGTGGGACCCAGTACTTC. Its translation: CASSLGSYGGTQYF. Looking up the rest from reference TRBV11-2 and TRBJ2-5 gives the full variable domain: EAGVAQSPRYKIIEKRQSVAFWCNPISGHATLYWYQQILGQGPKLLIQFQNNGVVDDSQLPKDRFSAERLKGVDSTLKIQPAKLEDSAVYLCASSLGSYGGTQYFGPGTRLLVL.

This clone was seen just once. CDR3 residues: CASRNPETGKGGYTF. DNA of the CDR3: TGTGCCAGCAGAAACCCCGAGACAGGAAAAGGAGGCTACACCTTC. The genes are TRBV3-1 (or the pseudogene TRBV3-2) and TRBJ1-2; tentatively, D is TRBD1 (6 bases). Trimming removed 6 bases at V and 8 bases at J, with 22 bases between. The length of the CDR3 is 15 residues. CDR1 and CDR2 from the germline V gene are LGHDT and YNNKEL (reference sequence).

The rearrangement uses TRBV7-2 and TRBJ2-7, with 7 bases fitting TRBD1. CDR3 length equals 13 residues. The V gene's germline CDR1 is SGHTA and CDR2 FQGNSA. V was clipped by 2 bases and J by 3 bases; unmatched bases: 1. CDR3 sequence reads: CASSLQGVYEQYF. As DNA, the CDR3 is TGTGCCAGCAGCTTACAGGGGGTCTACGAGCAGTACTTC.

This clone was picked up one time. The chain joins TRBV4-1 to TRBJ2-1; tentatively, D is TRBD2 (5 bases). Between the trimmed V and J ends, which lost 1 base and 9 bases, there was a span of 19 bases. The CDR3 spans 16 residues. Germline V gene data show CDR1 as MGHRA and CDR2 as YSYEKL. The CDR3 DNA follows: TGCGCCAGCAGCCAAGGGTTGGTGGAGGCAAGGAGTGAGCAGTTCTTC. Translated, it gives CASSQGLVEARSEQFF.

The J gene is TRBJ1-5, the V gene TRBV19, with TRBD1 as a possible D gene (6 bases). This CDR3 has 12 residues. Germline assignment: CDR1 LNHDA and CDR2 SQIVND (reference sequence). With 5 bases removed from V and 5 bases from J, the gap between germline ends came to 7 bases. The CDR3 coding sequence is TGTGCCAGTAGTCACAGGGATCAGCCCCAGCATTTT. It is translated as CASSHRDQPQHF. Filled out from reference TRBV19 and TRBJ1-5, the complete variable domain reads DGGITQSPKYLFRKEGQNVTLSCEQNLNHDAMYWYRQDPGQGLRLIYYSQIVNDFQKGDIAEGYSVSREKKESFPLTVTSAQKNPTAFYLCASSHRDQPQHFGDGTRLSIL.

J is TRBJ2-1 and V is TRBV3-1 (or the pseudogene TRBV3-2); no clear D. Trimming removed 1 base at V and 0 bases at J, with 13 bases between. This CDR3 has 17 residues. CDR1 is LGHDT and CDR2 is YNNKEL in the germline V gene (reference sequence). The CDR3 here is CASSQGPHRSSYNEQFF. The CDR3 DNA reads as TGTGCCAGCAGCCAAGGACCTCATAGGAGCTCCTACAATGAGCAGTTCTTC.

V gene TRBV4-1 combines with J gene TRBJ2-7; no firm D call. Trimming pared 0 bases from V and 4 bases from J, leaving 13 bases between. There are 15 residues in the CDR3. Germline V CDR1 and CDR2: MGHRA, YSYEKL. CDR3: CASSQDFPAAYEQYF. In nucleotides, the CDR3 is TGCGCCAGCAGCCAAGACTTTCCGGCGGCGTACGAGCAGTACTTC.

V usage is TRBV19 and J usage is TRBJ2-2; 10 nucleotides match TRBD2. CDR1 LNHDA and CDR2 SQIVND come from the germline V gene (reference sequence). The V and J ends lost 7 bases and 6 bases, in that order; junction bases with no gene match: 17. The CDR3 is made up of 18 amino acids. In nucleotides, the CDR3 is TGTGCCAGTAACCAGCGGGGGGGCCCCAGGGCAATGTCCGGGGAGCTGTTTTTT. This gives the protein CASNQRGGPRAMSGELFF.

The chain couples TRBV6-5 to TRBJ1-1; a possible D gene is TRBD1 (5 bases). The V end lost 2 bases, the J end lost 4 bases, and 8 bases lay between the germline ends. The CDR3 totals 13 residues. Germline lookup yields CDR1 MNHEY and CDR2 SVGAGI. In DNA, the CDR3 is TGTGCCAGCAGTTACCTAGGGGTCACTGAAGCTTTCTTT. This sequence encodes CASSYLGVTEAFF.

Comments on this clone: This clone may be a read error of a much larger clone one base away. J is TRBJ1-2 and V is TRBV23-1, with 11 positions matching TRBD1. Being an ORF, TRBV23-1 has a function that is uncertain. This CDR3 spans 15 amino acids. The V segment lost 3 bases and the J segment 9 bases; nucleotides outside the gene matches: 9. CDR3 sequence (DNA): TGCGCCAGCAGTCAGCAGGACAGGGGGCGAGGGAGCTACACCTTC. This sequence encodes CASSQQDRGRGSYTF.

The rearrangement uses TRBV5-8 and TRBJ1-5, with 8 bases fitting TRBD1. CDR1 SGHTS and CDR2 YDEGEE come from the germline V gene. The trim removed 0 bases at V and 4 bases at J, leaving 3 bases unmatched. The CDR3 is made up of 15 amino acids. The CDR3 sequence: CASSLVRQGNQPQHF. The CDR3 region has the DNA TGTGCCAGCAGCTTGGTGCGACAGGGGAATCAGCCCCAGCATTTT.

The chain recombines TRBV5-4 with TRBJ1-4, with 9 bases that match TRBD1. CDR1 and CDR2 from the germline V gene are SGHNT and YYREEE (reference sequence). Losses at the gene ends were 5 bases for V and 6 bases for J; bases not matched to a gene: 5. This CDR3 region has 14 residues. The CDR3 sequence: CASRGTGYDEKLFF. The CDR3 DNA sequence: TGTGCCAGCAGGGGGACAGGGTACGATGAAAAACTGTTTTTT.